Each of the 26 T cell receptor beta chains below was sequenced from the same sample in a study of blood T cells in healthy people across ages. A J-beta primer mix and a sample-barcoded 5' primer were used in a second PCR of about 6 to 12 cycles. MiXCR, run by TCRdb on the 5' RACE reads, gives a single entry per CDR3 protein. The data contain roughly 1,500,000 distinct CDR3 sequences, 30% to 35% of them singletons. Sequenced sample: blood. Every receptor here comes from a woman younger than 45 in good health.

This sequence joins TRBV20-1 and TRBJ2-4; TRBD2 matches 9 bases. The closer fit of TRBJ2-7 to the DNA end suggests the J call may be wrong. Germline V CDR1 and CDR2: DFQATT, SNEGSKA (reference sequence). This CDR3 has 14 amino acids. The CDR3 sequence: CSASSGTSFYEQYF. The DNA for the CDR3 is TGCAGTGCCTCGTCGGGGACTAGCTTTTACGAGCAGTACTTC.

The V call is TRBV28, the J call TRBJ2-3; 11 bases match TRBD2. This CDR3 contains 16 residues. Germline CDR1 MDHEN, CDR2 SYDVKM. The J segment lost 0 bases and the V segment lost 6 bases, leaving 5 bases of the junction unmatched. This CDR3 is CASSHSGRASTDTQYF. The CDR3 DNA reads as TGTGCCAGCAGCCATAGCGGGAGGGCTAGCACAGATACGCAGTATTTT.

This clonotype was detected many times. This chain connects TRBV4-1 to TRBJ2-1, with 7 bases fitting TRBD1. Germline trimming cut 2 bases from V and 4 bases from J; bases unmatched to any gene: 8. This CDR3 is 16 amino acids long. CDR1 MGHRA and CDR2 YSYEKL come from the germline V gene. CDR3: CASSQPGTDRYNEQFF. The CDR3, as DNA: TGCGCCAGCAGCCAACCCGGGACAGACCGATACAATGAGCAGTTCTTC.

This chain connects TRBV18 to TRBJ1-1; the D is unclear. V was shortened by 3 bases and J by 1 base, with 15 bases between the two germline ends. CDR1 and CDR2 (germline): KGHSH, LQKENI. The CDR3 sequence is 16 residues long. In DNA form, the CDR3 reads TGTGCCAGCTCACCTCTCGCAACGGGAACGAACACTGAAGCTTTCTTT. Protein product: CASSPLATGTNTEAFF.

A word on this clonotype: The CDR3 end shows no conserved phenylalanine or tryptophan, and so a read error is likely. The genes are TRBV6-5 and TRBJ2-7; D possibly corresponds to TRBD2 (6 bases). The DNA end is more similar to TRBJ2-4, so the J call may be wrong. This CDR3 comprises 14 residues. Germline CDR1 is MNHEY and CDR2 is SVGAGI. CDR3 nucleotides: TGTGCCAGGGCCGGGGGTTCCCTGCGGAACATTCAGTACTGC. Protein: CARAGGSLRNIQYC.

V usage is TRBV27 and J usage is TRBJ1-5, with 7 bases aligning to TRBD1. Looked up from germline, CDR1 is MNHEY and CDR2 is SMNVEV (reference sequence). The CDR3 runs to 16 residues. V lost 3 bases and J lost 0; bases outside the gene matches: 5. This chain's CDR3 is CASSFLGQSSNQPQHF. CDR3 nucleotides: TGTGCCAGCAGTTTCTTGGGACAGTCTAGCAATCAGCCCCAGCATTTT.

The sample holds a few counts of this clonotype. An end of the junction does not agree with germline; a read error may underlie this. This rearrangement joins TRBV7-3 to TRBJ1-6, with D uncertain. The germline V gene encodes CDR1 SGHTA and CDR2 FQGTGA. CDR3 size: 13 residues. The CDR3 sequence is CASSLTGDSPHHF. The CDR3 DNA reads TGTGCCAGCAGCTTAACGGGTGACTCACCCCACCACTTT.

This clonotype was observed a handful of times. V gene TRBV7-3 combines with J gene TRBJ2-1; no clear D. Deletions cut 5 bases from V and 0 bases from J, with 11 bases between. Germline values: CDR1 SGHTA, CDR2 FQGTGA. CDR3 length: 15 amino acids. CDR3 nucleotides: TGTGCCAGCAGCCCCTGGCCGAGCTCCTACAATGAGCAGTTCTTC. This sequence encodes CASSPWPSSYNEQFF.

This clonotype has at least ten counts. The chain uses TRBV7-9 and TRBJ2-7, with 7 bases matching TRBD1. This CDR3 is 13 amino acids long. CDR1 is SEHNR and CDR2 is FQNEAQ in the germline V gene (reference sequence). The trim removed 5 bases at V and 7 bases at J, leaving 8 bases unmatched. The CDR3 DNA is TGTGCCAGCAGCCCAGGGGGTCCCTGGGAGCAGTACTTC. It encodes CASSPGGPWEQYF.

This chain links TRBV15 with TRBJ2-3; D might be TRBD2 (5 bases). The CDR3 is made up of 13 amino acids. V was cut by 1 base and J by 8 bases, with 10 bases left in between. Germline CDR1 reads LNHNV; CDR2 reads YYDKDF (reference sequence). CDR3 in DNA: TGTGCCACCAGCAGAGGAGGACTGGTTACGCAGTATTTT. It is translated as CATSRGGLVTQYF.

Only one count was recorded for this clonotype. J is TRBJ2-2 and V is TRBV9; D possibly uses TRBD1 or TRBD2 (6 bases each). The CDR3 runs 16 residues. Germline assignment: CDR1 SGDLS and CDR2 YYNGEE. V was trimmed by 6 bases and J by 0 bases, leaving 15 bases between them. Here the CDR3 reads CASTGPGAANTGELFF. The CDR3 nucleotides read TGTGCCAGCACGGGTCCGGGGGCCGCGAACACCGGGGAGCTGTTTTTT.

This chain links TRBV7-2 with TRBJ2-7; 9 bases are shared with TRBD2. Germline V gene data show CDR1 as SGHTA and CDR2 as FQGNSA. The CDR3 spans 14 residues. After removal of 4 bases from V and 4 bases from J, the junction contained 5 bases not matched to a gene. The CDR3 coding sequence is TGTGCCAGCAGCTCTATAGCGGGAGCGTACGAGCAGTACTTC. Protein sequence: CASSSIAGAYEQYF.

The genes are TRBV20-1 and TRBJ2-2; D may be TRBD1 (6 bases). CDR1 DFQATT and CDR2 SNEGSKA come from the germline V gene (reference sequence). The CDR3 is made up of 17 amino acids. The V gene lost 3 bases and the J gene lost 2 bases, with 19 bases spanning the gap. The CDR3: CSARGAGRADNTGELFF. The CDR3 DNA is TGCAGTGCTAGGGGGGCAGGGAGAGCGGATAACACCGGGGAGCTGTTTTTT.

This clonotype was counted a few times. The chain combines TRBV9 with TRBJ2-6; 8 nucleotides line up with TRBD2. This CDR3 has 18 residues. Germline loops: CDR1 SGDLS, CDR2 YYNGEE. J gave up 2 bases and V 0 bases, and 7 bases lay outside the gene matches. This CDR3 reads CASSVGSGGSPGANVLTF. CDR3 bases: TGTGCCAGCAGCGTAGGGAGCGGGGGTTCTCCTGGGGCCAACGTCCTGACTTTC.

This clonotype was observed a handful of times. The rearrangement uses TRBV30 and TRBJ1-2; 9 bases agree with TRBD1. CDR1 GTSNPN and CDR2 SVGIG come from the germline V gene (reference sequence). CDR3 length: 13 amino acids. Germline trimming cut 3 bases from V and 6 bases from J; bases unmatched to any gene: 5. This CDR3 reads CAWRQQGANGYTF. CDR3 in DNA: TGTGCCTGGAGGCAACAGGGGGCGAATGGCTACACCTTC.

Only a few counts were recorded for this clonotype. In DNA, the CDR3 is TGTGCCACCAGTACGGCTGGGGGTGAGCAGTTCTTC. Protein: CATSTAGGEQFF. The rearrangement joins TRBV24-1 to TRBJ2-1; D tentatively fits TRBD1 or TRBD2 (5 bases each). Trimming removed 6 bases at V and 9 bases at J, with 11 bases between. CDR1 KGHDR and CDR2 SFDVKD come from the germline V gene. This CDR3 is 12 amino acids long.

This chain uses TRBV6-6 with TRBJ2-7; 11 bases fit TRBD2. The germline CDR1 and CDR2 sequences are MNHNY and SVGAGI (reference sequence). V lost 4 bases to trimming and J lost 4 bases; unmatched junction nucleotides: 12. This CDR3 is 17 amino acids long. The DNA for the CDR3 is TGTGCCAGCAGTTCCCATGAAGTAGCGGGGGGGCGGTACGAGCAGTACTTC. Translation gives CASSSHEVAGGRYEQYF.

This clonotype was seen many times. The chain carries TRBV7-2 and TRBJ2-1; D may be TRBD1 (6 bases). CDR1 SGHTA and CDR2 FQGNSA come from the germline V gene. V was cut by 3 bases and J by 8 bases, with 17 bases left in between. CDR3 length equals 15 residues. This CDR3 is CASSFSGQRFHEQFF. DNA of the CDR3: TGTGCCAGCAGCTTCTCCGGACAGCGGTTCCATGAGCAGTTCTTC.

V is TRBV7-9 and J is TRBJ2-7, with D tentatively TRBD2 (5 bases). The CDR3 spans 11 residues. The V end lost 4 bases, the J end lost 7 bases, and 8 bases lay between the germline ends. Per germline, CDR1 SEHNR and CDR2 FQNEAQ (reference sequence). As DNA, the CDR3 is TGTGCCAGCAGCTCACTAGTGGAGCAGTACTTC. It is translated as CASSSLVEQYF.

V is TRBV7-9 and J is TRBJ1-1; no firm D call. The CDR3 length is 15 residues. From germline, CDR1 is SEHNR and CDR2 FQNEAQ (reference sequence). Trimming removed 5 bases from V and 0 bases from J, with 13 bases in between. CDR3 in amino acids: CASSPRPTLNTEAFF. For the CDR3, the DNA is TGTGCCAGCAGCCCGAGGCCGACCTTGAACACTGAAGCTTTCTTT.

This chain links TRBV7-9 with TRBJ2-5, with no clear D. CDR1 SEHNR and CDR2 FQNEAQ come from the germline V gene (reference sequence). Trimming took off 4 bases at V and 1 base at J, with 16 bases between the two ends. This CDR3 contains 16 residues. The CDR3 spells CASSSSVWRTQETQYF. Here the CDR3 DNA reads TGTGCCAGCAGCTCGTCCGTATGGCGGACCCAAGAGACCCAGTACTTC.

This clonotype showed up many times. The genes are TRBV10-3 and TRBJ1-1; the D is unclear. In germline, CDR1 is ENHRY, CDR2 SYGVKD. Trimming removed 0 bases at V and 1 base at J, with 3 bases between. The CDR3 consists of 13 residues. CDR3 DNA sequence: TGTGCCATCAGTGAGTCATCGAACACTGAAGCTTTCTTT. Amino acid sequence: CAISESSNTEAFF.

This clonotype has at least ten counts. The chain uses TRBV4-1 and TRBJ2-3; D not resolved. Germline CDR1 MGHRA, CDR2 YSYEKL. V shed 4 bases and J shed 6 bases, with 20 bases lying between them. CDR3 length equals 16 residues. This CDR3 is CASSLIMPPGLDTQYF. DNA of the CDR3: TGCGCCAGCAGCCTCATAATGCCACCGGGCCTCGATACGCAGTATTTT.

This clonotype was found a few times. This chain uses TRBV6-2 or TRBV6-3 with TRBJ2-1; 8 bases fit TRBD2. The V and J ends lost 0 bases and 7 bases, in that order; junction bases with no gene match: 5. CDR3 length: 15 residues. CDR1 and CDR2 (germline): MNHEY, SVGEGT. CDR3: CASSYSGLESNEQFF. In DNA, the CDR3 is TGTGCCAGCAGTTACTCGGGACTAGAGTCGAATGAGCAGTTCTTC.

This clonotype has a handful of counts. The chain links TRBV6-5 to TRBJ2-1; D ambiguous. The ends were cut back, 6 bases at V and 0 bases at J, with 12 bases in the middle. The germline CDR1 and CDR2 sequences are MNHEY and SVGAGI. The CDR3 is made up of 15 amino acids. In nucleotides, the CDR3 is TGTGCCAGCAGCAAAGGGCCCAGCTCCTACAATGAGCAGTTCTTC. It yields the protein CASSKGPSSYNEQFF.

This clonotype was recorded only once. The chain is built from TRBV27 and TRBJ1-2; the D gene is possibly TRBD1 (5 bases). V was trimmed by 3 bases and J by 4 bases, leaving 15 bases between them. The CDR3 has 15 amino acids. Germline CDR1 and CDR2: MNHEY and SMNVEV (reference sequence). CDR3 residues: CASSLQGWDSYGYTF. The CDR3 nucleotides are TGTGCCAGCAGTTTGCAGGGTTGGGATTCCTATGGCTACACCTTC.